Listed below are T cell receptor beta chains from one sample, sequenced in a study of cytomegalovirus exposure and HLA in healthy donors. The protocol was immunoSEQ multiplex PCR, while the TCRdb copy is restricted to in-frame clones and leaves out a portion. This sample yields approximately 69,000 clones, of which about 72% are seen a single time; approximately 21% belongs to the top ten. Sequencing was done on a sample of PBMCs. These receptors were collected from a man aged 40-55 years in good health and CMV-seropositive. Both conserved end residues are part of each CDR3. D genes are given only for firm matches. Size tells how often a clone was seen (once, few, many) or the class of an expanded clone, and some rows leave it out.

j_gene | v_gene | abundance | d_gene | CDR3nt | CDR3aa
TRBJ2-5 | TRBV5-4 | - | TRBD1 | TGTGCCAGCAGCTCCCGGGACAGGGGCGAGACCCAGTACTTC | CASSSRDRGETQYF
TRBJ1-1 | TRBV7-6 | - | TRBD1 | TGTGCCAGCAGCTTAAACAGGGGGAGTACTGAAGCTTTCTTT | CASSLNRGSTEAFF
TRBJ1-1 | TRBV9 | - | - | TGTGCCAGCAGCGCCCTCAGGGGTAAGAACACTGAAGCTTTCTTT | CASSALRGKNTEAFF
TRBJ1-4 | TRBV30 | - | TRBD1 | TGTGCCTGGAGTTCAGGGGGGTCGTTGGAAAAACTGTTTTTT | CAWSSGGSLEKLFF
TRBJ1-2 | TRBV6-4 | - | TRBD1 | TGTGCCAGCAGCGGGACAGGTGGCTTGCAGGGTGGCTACACCTTC | CASSGTGGLQGGYTF
TRBJ2-5 | TRBV2 | - | - | TGTGCCAGCGGAGGGGGGGGGCCGGAAGAGACCCAGTACTTC | CASGGGGPEETQYF
TRBJ2-7 | TRBV14 | - | - | TGTGCCAGCAGCCAAGATTATGGGGGCCAAAGCTCCTACGAGCAGTACTTC | CASSQDYGGQSSYEQYF
TRBJ2-5 | TRBV19 | - | TRBD2 | TGTGCCAGTAGTACAGCTAGCGGGGGTGAGACCCAGTACTTC | CASSTASGGETQYF
TRBJ2-1 | TRBV5-8 | - | - | TGTGCCAGCAGCTCCGGAGTATTGACCTACAATGAGCAGTTCTTC | CASSSGVLTYNEQFF
TRBJ1-5 | TRBV28 | - | - | TGTGCCAGCAGTACAAGGACGGGGAGGGAACGCAATCAGCCCCAGCATTTT | CASSTRTGRERNQPQHF
TRBJ1-5 | TRBV7-2 | - | - | TGTGCCAGCAGCTTATCAGGCAGGGTGGGTCAGCCCCAGCATTTT | CASSLSGRVGQPQHF
TRBJ1-5 | TRBV5-1 | few | TRBD1 | TGCGCCAGCAGCCAGGACAGGGGCGATCAGCCCCAGCATTTT | CASSQDRGDQPQHF
TRBJ1-1 | TRBV5-4 | - | TRBD1 | TGTGCCAGCAAATCCTCGGGACAGCCACTGGAGACTGAAGCTTTCTTT | CASKSSGQPLETEAFF
TRBJ1-1 | TRBV11-2 | - | - | TGTGCCAGCAGCTTAGGACGCTGGGCAGGCGGAGGGGCTTTCTTT | CASSLGRWAGGGAFF
TRBJ1-2 | TRBV10-3 | - | - | TGTGCCACCAGTGGCGCGAGTTCCTATGGCTACACCTTC | CATSGASSYGYTF
TRBJ1-2 | TRBV30 | - | TRBD1 | TGTGCCTGGAGTAAACGGGACAGGGGCTATGGCTACACCTTC | CAWSKRDRGYGYTF
TRBJ1-1 | TRBV11-2 | - | TRBD1 | TGTGCCAGCAGCCACGGTCGACAGGGTCGCACTGAAGCTTTCTTT | CASSHGRQGRTEAFF
TRBJ2-5 | TRBV6-1 | few | TRBD2 | TGTGCCAGCAGGCCTTTAGCGGGGGGCCAAGAGACCCAGTACTTC | CASRPLAGGQETQYF
TRBJ1-4 | TRBV5-1 | - | - | TGCGCCAGCAGCTTTGGGCAGTCGACAACTAATGAAAAACTGTTTTTT | CASSFGQSTTNEKLFF
TRBJ2-3 | TRBV7-9 | - | - | TGTGCCAGCAGCTGGGGCCGGGCGGGGGCGACAGATACGCAGTATTTT | CASSWGRAGATDTQYF
TRBJ2-2 | TRBV7-2 | - | - | TGTGCCAGCAGCTTACAGGCAGTCCACTTGAACACCGGGGAGCTGTTTTTT | CASSLQAVHLNTGELFF
TRBJ1-1 | TRBV2 | - | - | TGTGCCAGCAGTGAACTCCCTGTCCCTAACACTGAAGCTTTCTTT | CASSELPVPNTEAFF
TRBJ2-1 | TRBV7-2 | - | TRBD1 | TGTGCCAGCAGGGAAGACAGGGGGTTAACCTACAATGAGCAGTTCTTC | CASREDRGLTYNEQFF
TRBJ2-5 | TRBV27 | once | TRBD2 | TGTGCCAGCAGTTTAGGCGGGGGGGCCCCAGAGACCCAGTACTTC | CASSLGGGAPETQYF
TRBJ1-4 | TRBV18 | - | - | TGTGCCAGCTCACCAAGCCAGGGTTTGAATGAAAAACTGTTTTTT | CASSPSQGLNEKLFF
TRBJ2-5 | TRBV6-5 | - | TRBD1 | TGTGCCAGCAGAGACCGGACAGGGTCCCAAGAGCCCCAGTACTTC | CASRDRTGSQEPQYF
TRBJ2-4 | TRBV28 | - | - | TGTGCCAGCAGTCTATCTGTAAACATTCAGTACTTC | CASSLSVNIQYF
TRBJ1-3 | TRBV15 | few | - | TGTGCCACCAGCAGAGATCGGGGGTTTGGAAACACCATATATTTT | CATSRDRGFGNTIYF
TRBJ2-5 | TRBV2 | - | TRBD1 | TGTGCCAGCAGTGAGACAGGGATACAAGAGACCCAGTACTTC | CASSETGIQETQYF
TRBJ1-6 | TRBV6-1 | once | - | TGTGCCAGCACAGCGACAGATTTTTATAATTCACCCCTCCACTTT | CASTATDFYNSPLHF
TRBJ2-7 | TRBV13 | - | TRBD2 | TGTGCCAGCAGCCGGACTAGCGGGGGAAAGAGGTCCTACGAGCAGTACTTC | CASSRTSGGKRSYEQYF
TRBJ1-2 | TRBV15 | - | - | TGTGCCACCAGCCTCCAGGGAGGCTACACCTTC | CATSLQGGYTF
TRBJ2-6 | TRBV18 | - | - | TGTGCCAGCTCAAAGACTCGCCTCGCCTCTGGGGCCAACGTCCTGACTTTC | CASSKTRLASGANVLTF
TRBJ1-1 | TRBV18 | - | - | TGTGCCAGCTCACCACAGGGGGAATGGGCTGAAGCTTTCTTT | CASSPQGEWAEAFF
TRBJ2-7 | TRBV28 | - | TRBD1 | TGTGCCAGCAGCCCAGGACAGGGGGTGAAGCAGTACTTC | CASSPGQGVKQYF
TRBJ1-1 | TRBV19 | - | - | TGTGCCAGTAGTTACAGGAGTGGTACTGAAGCTTTCTTT | CASSYRSGTEAFF
TRBJ1-2 | TRBV4-1 | - | - | TGCGCCAGCAGCCAAGAAAGCGGGATCCGGGGGGGCTACACCTTC | CASSQESGIRGGYTF
TRBJ1-6 | TRBV10-3 | - | - | TGTGCCATCCAAAGGGCAGAGGGTAATTCACCCCTCCACTTT | CAIQRAEGNSPLHF
TRBJ2-3 | TRBV7-8 | - | - | TGTGCCAGCAGCGGAATGGACAACCGAAGGTCAGATACGCAGTATTTT | CASSGMDNRRSDTQYF
TRBJ2-5 | TRBV10-1 | - | - | TGCGCCAGCAGTGACCTAGCGGAGACCCAGTACTTC | CASSDLAETQYF
TRBJ2-3 | TRBV2 | - | TRBD2 | TGTGCCAGCAGTGAAGAGGAATGGAGCGGGGGGATGACAGATACGCAGTATTTT | CASSEEEWSGGMTDTQYF
TRBJ2-7 | TRBV25-1 | - | TRBD1 | TGTGCCAGCAGCCCGGGACAGGGCCCCTACGAGCAGTACTTC | CASSPGQGPYEQYF
TRBJ1-2 | TRBV7-9 | few | - | TGTGCCAGCAGCTTACTCCGGGGTACCGATGGCTACACCTTC | CASSLLRGTDGYTF
TRBJ2-1 | TRBV4-1 | - | TRBD2 | TGCGCCAGCAGCCAAGGGCTAGCGGGGAGGTACAATGAGCAGTTCTTC | CASSQGLAGRYNEQFF
TRBJ1-6 | TRBV30 | - | TRBD1 | TGTGCCTGGAGTGTGCAGGGGGTTGACAATTCACCCCTCCACTTT | CAWSVQGVDNSPLHF
TRBJ2-5 | TRBV9 | - | TRBD1 | TGTGCCAGCAGCGTAGAGGGAAGTCAGGGGGCCCAAGAGACCCAGTACTTC | CASSVEGSQGAQETQYF
TRBJ1-5 | TRBV9 | - | TRBD1 | TGTGCCAGCAGCGCGGGACAGGGTAGCAATCAGCCCCAGCATTTT | CASSAGQGSNQPQHF
TRBJ1-2 | TRBV6-1 | - | - | TGTGCCAGCAGAGTAGGACAGCAGTCCGGAGGCTACACCTTC | CASRVGQQSGGYTF
TRBJ2-7 | TRBV11-1 | - | TRBD1 | TGTGCCAGCAGCCCTACACGGACAGGGTACTACGAGCAGTACTTC | CASSPTRTGYYEQYF
TRBJ2-1 | TRBV7-9 | - | TRBD1 | TGTGCCAGCAGCAGACAGGGGGGCTCCTACAATGAGCAGTTCTTC | CASSRQGGSYNEQFF
TRBJ1-2 | TRBV30 | - | - | TGTGCCTGGAGTCCGGTTCCCTATGGCTACACCTTC | CAWSPVPYGYTF
TRBJ2-6 | TRBV4-2 | - | TRBD2 | TGTGCCAGCAGCTCGAGCGGGGGGGTCTCCGGGGCCAACGTCCTGACTTTC | CASSSSGGVSGANVLTF
TRBJ2-7 | TRBV27 | - | - | TGTGCCAGCAGGACAGCTCTCTCCTACGAGCAGTACTTC | CASRTALSYEQYF
TRBJ1-4 | TRBV29-1 | - | TRBD1 | TGCAGCGTTGCAGGGGGGAATAATGAAAAACTGTTTTTT | CSVAGGNNEKLFF
TRBJ2-7 | TRBV28 | - | TRBD1 | TGTGCCACCGGGACAGGGTCGGACGAGCAGTACTTC | CATGTGSDEQYF
TRBJ2-2 | TRBV6-1 | - | TRBD1 | TGTGCCAGCAGTGGGACAGGGTCCGGGGAGCTGTTTTTT | CASSGTGSGELFF
TRBJ1-4 | TRBV21-1 | - | - | TGTGCCAGCAGCACGGGACATCAACGGGATACTAATGAAAAACTGTTTTTT | CASSTGHQRDTNEKLFF
TRBJ1-1 | TRBV5-6 | - | - | TGTGCCAGCATATCTATCAGGGGGAACACTGAAGCTTTCTTT | CASISIRGNTEAFF
TRBJ2-1 | TRBV5-1 | few | TRBD2 | TGCGCCAGCAGCCCTAGCGGGGGGATGGATGAGCAGTTCTTC | CASSPSGGMDEQFF